The present TCR beta chain was sequenced within a study of blood T cell repertoires in COVID-19. Study summary: Researchers got acute and convalescent COVID-19 samples from the United States, Italy and Spain. In each case, the material was cDNA or gDNA derived from T cells, B-cell-depleted T cells, or PBMCs.

In the source study's methods: Amplification of reference gene primers was used by the study to estimate nucleated cell counts. Assay used: immunoSEQ multiplex PCR; TCRdb lists only in-frame clones, some missing. The V and J calls and clone size were taken over from that table, and D and trimming were inferred from the DNA. Here the sample spans over 70,000 clones, 65% to 90% being singletons. Trimming cost V 4 bases and J 6 bases, with 17 bases left between them. The CDR3 has 15 amino acids. CDR1 is KGHDR, CDR2 SFDVKD, per germline. The TCR comes from a human donor in a cohort sampled during active COVID-19. Sequenced input: peripheral blood. V usage is TRBV24-1 and J usage is TRBJ1-2; tentatively, D is TRBD1 (5 bases). The CDR3 spells CATSDRKGPRDGYTF. CDR3 DNA sequence: TGTGCCACCAGTGACCGCAAGGGCCCCAGGGATGGCTACACCTTC.